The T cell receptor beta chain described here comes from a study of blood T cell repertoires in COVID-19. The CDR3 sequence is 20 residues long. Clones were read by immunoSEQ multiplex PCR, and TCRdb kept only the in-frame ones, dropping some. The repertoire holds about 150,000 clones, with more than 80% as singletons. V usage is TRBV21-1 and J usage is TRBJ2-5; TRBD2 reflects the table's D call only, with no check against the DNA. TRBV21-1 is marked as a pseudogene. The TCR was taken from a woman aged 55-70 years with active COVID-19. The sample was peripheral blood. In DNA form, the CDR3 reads TGTGCCAGCAGCAAAGCAGTGACAGGTCGACGGGAGGGGGCGGGAGAGACCCAGTACTTC. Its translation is CASSKAVTGRREGAGETQYF.